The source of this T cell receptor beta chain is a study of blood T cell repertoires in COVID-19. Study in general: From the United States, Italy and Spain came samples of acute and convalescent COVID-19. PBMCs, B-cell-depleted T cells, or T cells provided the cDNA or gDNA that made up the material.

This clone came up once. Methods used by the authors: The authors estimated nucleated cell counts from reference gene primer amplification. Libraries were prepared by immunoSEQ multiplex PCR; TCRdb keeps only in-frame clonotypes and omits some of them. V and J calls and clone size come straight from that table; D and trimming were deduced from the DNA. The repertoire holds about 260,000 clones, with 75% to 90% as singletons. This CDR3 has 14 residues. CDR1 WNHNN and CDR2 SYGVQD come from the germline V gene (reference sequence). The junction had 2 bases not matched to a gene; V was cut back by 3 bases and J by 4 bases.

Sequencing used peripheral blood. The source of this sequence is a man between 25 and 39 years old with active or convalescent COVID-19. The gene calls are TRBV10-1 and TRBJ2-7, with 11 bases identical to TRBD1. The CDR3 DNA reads TGCGCCAGCAGTGACCGGGACAGGGGGTACGAGCAGTACTTC. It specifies CASSDRDRGYEQYF.